The clone carrying this TCR beta chain has at least ten counts. No antigen is known for it. Amplicons of TCR beta CDR3 were generated from genomic DNA by two-round multiplex PCR. Initially, in first-round PCR, primers specific to each TRBV and TRBJ gene were used. TCRdb re-called the multiplex PCR reads with MiXCR, one entry per CDR3 protein. The sample has about 15,000 distinct CDR3 sequences, around 35% seen once. CDR3 size: 12 residues. Losses at the gene ends were 3 bases for V and 8 bases for J; bases not matched to a gene: 3. Germline loops: CDR1 SGHAT, CDR2 FQNNGV. The record originates from a study of prognosis after radiotherapy for stage I lung cancer. Overall study context: There were over five patients whose tumors were squamous cell carcinoma and about twelve whose tumors were adenocarcinoma.

Notes on the study in general: Before stereotactic body radiation therapy the median unique TCR clone count was roughly 10,000, and afterwards it fell to roughly 7,000. Among patients who developed distant metastases, Shannon entropy after stereotactic body radiation therapy was lower. Metastatic and non-metastatic patients reportedly diverged in TRBV and TRBJ gene usage.

The sequenced sample was PBMCs, obtained before or after stereotactic body radiation therapy (not recorded which). The chain has TRBV11-2 and TRBJ1-2, with 7 bases fitting TRBD1. The sequence derives from a donor aged 50 or older with non-small cell lung cancer. CDR3 protein: CASSLDRRGYTF. The CDR3 DNA reads TGTGCCAGCAGCTTGGACAGGAGAGGCTACACCTTC.